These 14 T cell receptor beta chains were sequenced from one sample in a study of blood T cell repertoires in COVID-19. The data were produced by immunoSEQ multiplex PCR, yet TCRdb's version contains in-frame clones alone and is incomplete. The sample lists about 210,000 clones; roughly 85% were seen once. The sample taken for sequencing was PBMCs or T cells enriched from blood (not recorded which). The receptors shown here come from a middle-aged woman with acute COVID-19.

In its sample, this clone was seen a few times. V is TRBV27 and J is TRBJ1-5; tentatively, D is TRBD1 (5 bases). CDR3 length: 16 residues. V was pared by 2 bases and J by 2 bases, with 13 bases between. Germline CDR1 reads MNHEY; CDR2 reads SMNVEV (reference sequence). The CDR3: CASSLGFRVGNQPQHF. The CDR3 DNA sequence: TGTGCCAGCAGTTTAGGGTTCAGGGTGGGCAATCAGCCCCAGCATTTT.

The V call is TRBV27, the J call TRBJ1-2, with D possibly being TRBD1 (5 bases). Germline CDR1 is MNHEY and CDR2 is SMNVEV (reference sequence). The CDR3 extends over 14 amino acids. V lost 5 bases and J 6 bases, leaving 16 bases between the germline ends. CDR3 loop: CASSPGEWGNGYTF. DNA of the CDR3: TGTGCCAGCAGTCCGGGAGAATGGGGGAATGGCTACACCTTC.

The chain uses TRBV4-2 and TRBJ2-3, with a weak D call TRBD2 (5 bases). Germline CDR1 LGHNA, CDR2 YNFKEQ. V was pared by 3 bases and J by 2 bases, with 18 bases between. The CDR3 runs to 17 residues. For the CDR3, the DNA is TGTGCCAGCAGCCAGGACGGACTTCAAAGCAACACAGATACGCAGTATTTT. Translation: CASSQDGLQSNTDTQYF.

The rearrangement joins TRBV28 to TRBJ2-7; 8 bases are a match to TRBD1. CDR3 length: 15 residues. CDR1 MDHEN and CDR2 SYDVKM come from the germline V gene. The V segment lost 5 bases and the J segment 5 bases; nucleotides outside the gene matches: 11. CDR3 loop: CASSTTGTGLDEQYF. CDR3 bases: TGTGCCAGCAGTACCACCGGGACAGGTTTAGACGAGCAGTACTTC.

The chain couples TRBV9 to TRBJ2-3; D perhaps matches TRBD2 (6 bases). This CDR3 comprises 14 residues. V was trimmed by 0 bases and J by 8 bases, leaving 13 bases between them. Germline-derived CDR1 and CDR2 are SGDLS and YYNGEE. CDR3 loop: CASSVAASDRTQYF. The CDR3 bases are TGTGCCAGCAGCGTAGCAGCTAGCGACCGTACGCAGTATTTT.

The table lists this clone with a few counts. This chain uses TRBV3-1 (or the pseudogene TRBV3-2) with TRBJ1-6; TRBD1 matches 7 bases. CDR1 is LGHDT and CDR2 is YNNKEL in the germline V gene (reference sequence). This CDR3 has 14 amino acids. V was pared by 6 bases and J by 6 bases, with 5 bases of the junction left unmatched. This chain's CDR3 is CASRTGQVNSPLHF. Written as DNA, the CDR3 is TGTGCCAGCAGGACCGGACAGGTTAATTCACCCCTCCACTTT.

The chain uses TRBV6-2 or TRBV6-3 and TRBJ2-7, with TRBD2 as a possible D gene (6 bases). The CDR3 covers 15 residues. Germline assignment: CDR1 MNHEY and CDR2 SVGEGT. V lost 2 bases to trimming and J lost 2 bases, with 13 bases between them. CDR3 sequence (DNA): TGTGCCAGCAGTTACAACCCCGGACTAACCTACGAGCAGTACTTC. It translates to CASSYNPGLTYEQYF.

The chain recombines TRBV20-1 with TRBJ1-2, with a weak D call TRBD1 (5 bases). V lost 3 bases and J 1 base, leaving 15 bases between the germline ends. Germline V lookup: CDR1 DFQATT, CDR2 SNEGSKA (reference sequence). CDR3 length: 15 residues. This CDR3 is CSASKEGRINYGYTF. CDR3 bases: TGCAGTGCTAGTAAGGAGGGGCGGATTAACTATGGCTACACCTTC.

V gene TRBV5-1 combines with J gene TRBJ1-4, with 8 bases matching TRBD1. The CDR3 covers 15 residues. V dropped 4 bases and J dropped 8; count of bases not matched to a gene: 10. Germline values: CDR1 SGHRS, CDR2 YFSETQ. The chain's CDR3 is CASSPTPTGVEKLFF. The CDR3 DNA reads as TGCGCCAGCAGCCCCACCCCGACAGGGGTGGAAAAACTGTTTTTT.

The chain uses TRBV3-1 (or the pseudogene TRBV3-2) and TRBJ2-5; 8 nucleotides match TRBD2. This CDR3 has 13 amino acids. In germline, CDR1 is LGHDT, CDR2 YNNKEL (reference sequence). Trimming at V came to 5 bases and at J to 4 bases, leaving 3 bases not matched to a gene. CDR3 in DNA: TGTGCCAGCAGCGGACTAGCCGGAGAGACCCAGTACTTC. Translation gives CASSGLAGETQYF.

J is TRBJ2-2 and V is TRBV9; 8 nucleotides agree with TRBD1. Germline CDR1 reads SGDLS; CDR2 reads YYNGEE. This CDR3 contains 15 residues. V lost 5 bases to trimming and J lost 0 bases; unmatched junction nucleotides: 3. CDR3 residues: CASSRQGTNTGELFF. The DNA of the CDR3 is TGTGCCAGCAGTAGACAGGGGACGAACACCGGGGAGCTGTTTTTT.

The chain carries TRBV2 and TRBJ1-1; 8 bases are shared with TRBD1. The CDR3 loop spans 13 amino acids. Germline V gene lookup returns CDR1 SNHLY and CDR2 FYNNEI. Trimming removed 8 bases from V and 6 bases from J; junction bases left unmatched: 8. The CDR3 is CASGQGALPEAFF. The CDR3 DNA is TGTGCCAGCGGGCAGGGGGCTCTACCTGAAGCTTTCTTT.

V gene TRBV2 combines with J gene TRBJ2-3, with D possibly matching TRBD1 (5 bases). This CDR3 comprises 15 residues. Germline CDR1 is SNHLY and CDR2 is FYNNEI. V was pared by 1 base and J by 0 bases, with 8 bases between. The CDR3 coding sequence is TGTGCCAGCAGTGAAGGCCAGGGTAGCACAGATACGCAGTATTTT. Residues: CASSEGQGSTDTQYF.

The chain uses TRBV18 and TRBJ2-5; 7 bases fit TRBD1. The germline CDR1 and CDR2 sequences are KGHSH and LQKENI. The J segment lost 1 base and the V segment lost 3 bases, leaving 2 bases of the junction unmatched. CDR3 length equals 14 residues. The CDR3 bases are TGTGCCAGCTCACCTGACAGGGCCCAAGAGACCCAGTACTTC. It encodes CASSPDRAQETQYF.